A single sample gave rise to the 23 T cell receptor beta chains below, sequenced in a study of tumor-infiltrating lymphocytes in primary liver carcinoma. Extraction also yielded germline DNA, while blood RNA was obtained from unsorted whole blood. Starting from around 0.45 ug of total RNA, TCR beta cDNA was produced with a primer in the constant region. For TCR beta, libraries were produced by three nested multiplex PCR rounds using slightly modified ARM-PCR. TRBV1-TRBV30 forward and Cbeta reverse primers drove the first two approximately 10-cycle rounds. Using its own MiXCR run on the multiplex PCR reads, TCRdb lists one record per CDR3 protein. The data contain 330,000 or so distinct CDR3 sequences, approximately 65% of them seen just once; the ten biggest clones take up 5.5% to 7%. Sequencing input: peripheral blood. The receptor set was obtained from a man aged 40-50 years with primary liver carcinoma and hepatitis B virus infection.

In the case of this clonotype: One end of the junction varies from germline; a read error may be responsible. The CDR3 DNA is TGCGCCAGCAGCACCAACCGACAGGGAGAGAATTCACCCCTCCACTTT. This sequence encodes CASSTNRQGENSPLHF. The rearrangement links TRBV5-4 to TRBJ1-6, with 7 bases fitting TRBD1. The CDR3 has 16 amino acids. The V gene's germline CDR1 is SGHNT and CDR2 YYREEE (reference sequence).

As for this clonotype: A read error may account for a junction end that differs from germline. The V and J genes are TRBV28 and TRBJ1-1, with 7 bases identical to TRBD1. The CDR3 runs 15 residues. Germline V gene sequence: CDR1 MDHEN, CDR2 SYDVKM. DNA for the CDR3: TGTGCTAGCAGTTCAGGGGGGGTGGAAGACACTGAAGCTTTCTTT. Amino acid sequence: CASSSGGVEDTEAFF.

J is TRBJ1-1 and V is TRBV7-9; the D is unclear. Germline CDR1 reads SEHNR; CDR2 reads FQNEAQ (reference sequence). The CDR3 consists of 14 residues. V was clipped by 2 bases and J by 1 base, with 8 bases between them. This chain's CDR3 is CASSLQESNTEAFF. In nucleotides, the CDR3 is TGTGCCAGCAGCTTACAGGAGTCGAACACTGAAGCTTTCTTT.

The genes are TRBV11-2 and TRBJ2-2; D may be TRBD1 (5 bases). Germline lookup yields CDR1 SGHAT and CDR2 FQNNGV. Trimming stripped 5 bases from V and 11 bases from J, with 24 bases between. The CDR3 sequence is 16 residues long. CDR3 residues: CASSLRAGVDIGELFF. In DNA form, the CDR3 reads TGTGCCAGCAGCCTCCGAGCTGGAGTGGACATCGGAGAGCTGTTTTTT.

The chain is built from TRBV10-3 and TRBJ2-3; TRBD1 might be the D (6 bases). CDR3 length: 13 amino acids. Germline CDR1 ENHRY, CDR2 SYGVKD. Trimming took 10 bases from V and 3 from J, leaving 14 bases between them. The CDR3 DNA follows: TGTGCCAGCGAACAGGGAGTTACAGATACGCAGTATTTT. Encoded protein: CASEQGVTDTQYF.

V is TRBV5-5 and J is TRBJ1-2; D uncertain. CDR3 size: 15 residues. The germline V and J ends were trimmed by 1 base and 9 bases, with 19 bases remaining between them. Germline CDR1 and CDR2: SGHKS and YYEKEE (reference sequence). The CDR3 is CASSLLGYPGGSYTF. The CDR3, as DNA: TGTGCCAGCAGCTTGTTGGGGTACCCGGGAGGTAGCTACACCTTC.

This chain links TRBV28 with TRBJ1-4, with D possibly TRBD1 on 5 matching bases. The CDR3 is 13 amino acids. Germline loops: CDR1 MDHEN, CDR2 SYDVKM. The ends were cut back, 9 bases at V and 8 bases at J, with 16 bases in the middle. The CDR3 is CASFSGVNEKLFF. For the CDR3, the DNA is TGTGCCAGTTTTTCGGGGGTGAACGAAAAACTGTTTTTT. The whole variable domain, remainder taken from reference TRBV28 and TRBJ1-4, is DVKVTQSSRYLVKRTGEKVFLECVQDMDHENMFWYRQDPGLGLRLIYFSYDVKMKEKGDIPEGYSVSREKKERFSLILESASTNQTSMYLCASFSGVNEKLFFGSGTQLSVL.

This clonotype has a count of ten or more. The chain has TRBV4-1 and TRBJ1-5; D unclear. Germline V gene data show CDR1 as MGHRA and CDR2 as YSYEKL. The CDR3 sequence is 13 residues long. Deletions cut 0 bases from V and 5 bases from J, with 5 bases between. The CDR3, as DNA: TGCGCCAGCAGCCAAGAAACTGATCAGCCCCAGCATTTT. This gives the protein CASSQETDQPQHF.

A note on this clonotype: Without the conserved terminal phenylalanine or tryptophan, this CDR3 likely stems from a read error. The chain combines TRBV10-1 with TRBJ2-5; TRBD2 agrees at 7 bases. This CDR3 has 15 residues. Germline CDR1 reads WNHNN; CDR2 reads SYGVQD (reference sequence). V lost 0 bases, J lost 7 bases, and 8 bases stayed unmatched. The CDR3 region has the DNA TGCGCCAGCAGTGAGTCGCTGGCGGGAGTCGTGACCCAGTACCTC. Translated: CASSESLAGVVTQYL.

This clonotype was observed a single time. A much larger clonotype is one base distant, so this may be a read error. Given the absence of the conserved phenylalanine or tryptophan at the CDR3 end, a read error is likely. V is TRBV29-1 and J is TRBJ2-3; 8 bases agree with TRBD1. Per the germline V gene, CDR1 is SQVTM and CDR2 is ANQGSEA. The CDR3 totals 16 residues. V gave up 0 bases and J gave up 3 bases; unmatched junction bases: 8. Here the CDR3 reads CSVEDDRGRWTDTQYL. The DNA for the CDR3 is TGCAGCGTTGAAGACGACAGGGGACGGTGGACAGATACGCAGTATCTT.

The chain carries TRBV4-3 and TRBJ2-7; D uncertain. The CDR3 runs 15 residues. Trimming shortened V by 3 bases and J by 7 bases, and 19 bases separated the two germline ends. The germline V gene encodes CDR1 LGHNA and CDR2 YSLEER. DNA of the CDR3: TGCGCCAGCAGCCAGCTAGTGGGGTCGGGCTATGAGCAGTACTTC. This codes for CASSQLVGSGYEQYF.

This clonotype has just a few counts. The V and J genes are TRBV5-1 and TRBJ2-3; D gene unclear. V lost 0 bases and J 3 bases, leaving 11 bases between the germline ends. CDR1 and CDR2 (germline): SGHRS, YFSETQ. The CDR3 is 15 amino acids. In DNA, the CDR3 is TGCGCCAGCAGCTTGGTTGGGTCTTTAACAGATACGCAGTATTTT. It codes for CASSLVGSLTDTQYF.

In the case of this clonotype: Mismatch with germline at one junction end may stem from a read error. The chain carries TRBV14 and TRBJ2-1, with 7 bases that match TRBD2. This CDR3 spans 19 amino acids. The germline V gene encodes CDR1 SGHDN and CDR2 FVKESK. The CDR3 nucleotides read TGTGCCAGCAGCCAAGGGGCAGGGCAGGGACGCCGGCGGGGGAATGGGCAGTTCTTC. It yields the protein CASSQGAGQGRRRGNGQFF.

The sample holds many counts of this clonotype. The rearrangement uses TRBV5-5 and TRBJ2-5; no clear D. V dropped 1 base and J dropped 2 bases, with 9 bases sitting between them. The CDR3 runs 14 residues. Per germline, CDR1 SGHKS and CDR2 YYEKEE (reference sequence). CDR3 amino acids: CASSLRWAQETQYF. CDR3 coding DNA: TGTGCCAGCAGCTTGCGTTGGGCACAAGAGACCCAGTACTTC.

This clonotype was counted once. Sequence at one end of the junction differs from germline and may be a read error. The gene calls are TRBV28 and TRBJ1-1, with 7 bases matching TRBD1. The length of the CDR3 is 15 residues. From germline, CDR1 is MDHEN and CDR2 SYDVKM. The CDR3 DNA is TGTGTCAGCAGCGTCGAAGGACAGGCGAAAACTGAAGCTTTCTTT. This codes for CVSSVEGQAKTEAFF.

To note about this clonotype: A much bigger clone sits one base away, suggesting this may be a read error. The CDR3 does not end in the conserved phenylalanine or tryptophan, so this is likely a read error. The chain joins TRBV14 to TRBJ1-6, with 7 bases that match TRBD1. The CDR3 contains 15 residues. CDR1 is SGHDN, CDR2 FVKESK, per germline. V was pared by 3 bases and J by 8 bases, with 7 bases of the junction left unmatched. The CDR3 reads CASSHRQGLDSPLHS. CDR3 nucleotide sequence: TGTGCCAGCAGCCACCGACAGGGTTTAGATTCACCCCTCCACTCT.

In the case of this clonotype: A much larger clone differs from this one at a single base, so this may be a read error. This rearrangement joins TRBV6-5 to TRBJ2-3, with D perhaps matching TRBD1 or TRBD2 (5 bases each). The CDR3 is 13 residues long. In germline, CDR1 is MNHEY, CDR2 SVGAGI. The CDR3 sequence is CVSSYRSGGTQYF. DNA for the CDR3: TGTGTCAGCAGTTACCGCTCTGGGGGTACGCAGTATTTT.

This clonotype was seen many times. V and J are TRBV4-1 and TRBJ2-5; TRBD2 aligns across 8 bases. Germline V gene sequence: CDR1 MGHRA, CDR2 YSYEKL. With 1 base clipped from V and 5 bases from J, the junction kept 3 bases outside the gene matches. The CDR3 totals 14 residues. The CDR3 coding sequence is TGCGCCAGCAGCCAAGGAGCGGGGGTTGAGACCCAGTACTTC. This gives the protein CASSQGAGVETQYF.

The sample holds a few counts of this clonotype. The chain employs TRBV5-8 and TRBJ2-2, with D hard to call. The ends were cut back, 1 base at V and 3 bases at J, with 7 bases in the middle. The germline gives CDR1 SGHTS, CDR2 YDEGEE. The CDR3 runs 14 residues. CDR3 residues: CASSLKQYTGELFF. The DNA for the CDR3 is TGTGCCAGCAGCTTGAAACAGTACACCGGGGAGCTGTTTTTT.

In the case of this clonotype: One end of the junction fails to match germline, which may point to a read error. This sequence joins TRBV11-2 and TRBJ2-7; D possibly corresponds to TRBD1 (5 bases). The CDR3 is made up of 12 amino acids. The germline V gene has CDR1 SGHAT and CDR2 FQNNGV. The CDR3 spells CASSLEGVGGFF. The CDR3 bases are TGTGCCAGCAGCTTAGAAGGGGTGGGCGGATTCTTC.

This chain connects TRBV29-1 to TRBJ2-7; D is possibly TRBD2 (7 bases). The length of the CDR3 is 13 residues. Looked up from germline, CDR1 is SQVTM and CDR2 is ANQGSEA. V was clipped by 6 bases and J by 8 bases, with 20 bases between them. The CDR3 region is CSVGGGGLWQQYF. CDR3 nucleotide sequence: TGCAGCGTGGGGGGCGGGGGCCTGTGGCAGCAGTACTTC.

V gene TRBV6-1 combines with J gene TRBJ1-4, with TRBD1 matching over 7 bases. From germline, CDR1 is MNHNS and CDR2 SASEGT. This CDR3 is built from 15 residues. V shed 2 bases and J 2 bases; nucleotides not matched to a gene: 2. CDR3 region: CASSERGGTNEKLFF. CDR3 nucleotides: TGTGCCAGCAGTGAAAGAGGGGGCACTAATGAAAAACTGTTTTTT.

J is TRBJ2-2 and V is TRBV11-2; D not resolved. The V and J ends lost 0 bases and 5 bases respectively, with 13 bases between them. The CDR3 has 16 residues. Per the germline V gene, CDR1 is SGHAT and CDR2 is FQNNGV. DNA for the CDR3: TGTGCCAGCAGCTTAGACTTAGTGGGGAATACCGGGGAGCTGTTTTTT. This sequence encodes CASSLDLVGNTGELFF.